Following are 27 T cell receptor beta chains from one sample sequenced in a study of blood T cell repertoires in COVID-19. Method: immunoSEQ multiplex PCR; TCRdb's copy keeps in-frame clones and lacks some. In the table there are roughly 160,000 clones, around 83% of which are singletons. The sample consisted of peripheral blood. All receptors come from a man aged 35 to 55 with acute or convalescent COVID-19.

The rearrangement links TRBV12-3 or TRBV12-4 to TRBJ1-1, with D hard to call. V lost 1 base and J 10 bases, leaving 10 bases between the germline ends. There are 12 residues in the CDR3. CDR3 protein: CASSLGLGGAFF. CDR3 coding DNA: TGTGCCAGCAGTTTAGGCCTCGGTGGAGCTTTCTTT.

The chain employs TRBV7-3 and TRBJ2-1; TRBD2 matches at 7 bases. The germline V gene has CDR1 SGHTA and CDR2 FQGTGA. After removal of 5 bases from V and 5 bases from J, the junction contained 9 bases not matched to a gene. The CDR3 has 15 residues. CDR3 protein: CASSASGTTDNEQFF. CDR3 sequence (DNA): TGTGCCAGCAGCGCCTCCGGGACTACGGACAATGAGCAGTTCTTC.

This chain links TRBV5-1 with TRBJ1-5, with D possibly matching TRBD1 (6 bases). Trimming stripped 5 bases from V and 4 bases from J, with 13 bases between. Germline V gene data show CDR1 as SGHRS and CDR2 as YFSETQ. The length of the CDR3 is 14 residues. DNA for the CDR3: TGCGCCAGCAGTCCAGGGGATCTTAATCAGCCCCAGCATTTT. This codes for CASSPGDLNQPQHF.

The V call is TRBV7-9, the J call TRBJ1-1, with 7 bases identical to TRBD1. This CDR3 contains 14 residues. Germline CDR1 is SEHNR and CDR2 is FQNEAQ (reference sequence). With V trimmed by 3 bases and J by 1 base, 2 bases remained unmatched. CDR3 residues: CASSFGQENTEAFF. The CDR3 DNA reads TGTGCCAGCAGCTTCGGACAGGAGAACACTGAAGCTTTCTTT.

The CDR3 DNA reads TGCGCCAGCAGCCCGAGGGGGCAGCTGAACACCGGGGAGCTGTTTTTT. Translation gives CASSPRGQLNTGELFF. The V call is TRBV4-3, the J call TRBJ2-2, with 7 bases fitting TRBD1. There are 16 residues in the CDR3. V shed 4 bases, J shed 1 base, and the junction held 6 bases outside the gene matches. Germline-derived CDR1 and CDR2 are LGHNA and YSLEER.

This chain connects TRBV7-3 to TRBJ1-2, with 7 bases that match TRBD1. Germline V gene data show CDR1 as SGHTA and CDR2 as FQGTGA. The CDR3 is made up of 15 amino acids. The junction had 8 bases not matched to a gene; V was cut back by 4 bases and J by 3 bases. The CDR3 sequence is CASSSTGVIDYGYTF. DNA of the CDR3: TGTGCCAGCAGCTCAACAGGGGTGATTGACTATGGCTACACCTTC.

This chain uses TRBV9 with TRBJ1-2, with TRBD1 identical over 7 bases. CDR3 length: 14 amino acids. Trimming removed 4 bases from V and 5 bases from J; junction bases left unmatched: 8. CDR1 and CDR2 from the germline V gene are SGDLS and YYNGEE. In DNA form, the CDR3 reads TGTGCCAGCAGCCTGGGGGACAGACCGTATGGCTACACCTTC. This encodes CASSLGDRPYGYTF.

The J gene is TRBJ2-7, the V gene TRBV18; TRBD1 is a possible D gene (6 bases). In germline, CDR1 is KGHSH, CDR2 LQKENI. The CDR3 consists of 16 residues. V shed 1 base and J shed 0 bases, with 13 bases lying between them. The CDR3 reads CASSPRQQGSSYEQYF. In nucleotides, the CDR3 is TGTGCCAGCTCACCACGCCAACAGGGTTCCTCCTACGAGCAGTACTTC.

The V call is TRBV6-1, the J call TRBJ2-7, with 10 bases fitting TRBD1. With V trimmed by 1 base and J by 0 bases, 6 bases remained unmatched. CDR3 length equals 17 residues. Germline V gene lookup returns CDR1 MNHNS and CDR2 SASEGT. This CDR3 reads CASSEGPWTGGSYEQYF. The CDR3 bases are TGTGCCAGCAGTGAAGGCCCGTGGACAGGGGGCTCCTACGAGCAGTACTTC.

The genes are TRBV5-1 and TRBJ2-5, with TRBD2 as a possible D gene (5 bases). Germline V gene lookup returns CDR1 SGHRS and CDR2 YFSETQ. Trimming shortened V by 4 bases and J by 4 bases, and 20 bases separated the two germline ends. The CDR3 sequence is 16 residues long. The CDR3 is CASSLLDGLPRETQYF. Here the CDR3 DNA reads TGCGCCAGCAGCCTTTTGGACGGACTTCCTAGAGAGACCCAGTACTTC.

The chain has TRBV9 and TRBJ1-6; D not resolved. V shed 1 base and J shed 10 bases, with 12 bases lying between them. Germline V gives CDR1 SGDLS, CDR2 YYNGEE. The CDR3 has 14 amino acids. This chain's CDR3 is CASSVRELGSPLHF. CDR3 DNA sequence: TGTGCCAGCAGCGTACGGGAGTTAGGCTCACCCCTCCACTTT.

V usage is TRBV15 and J usage is TRBJ1-4; 9 bases are shared with TRBD1. The trim removed 0 bases at V and 4 bases at J, leaving 3 bases unmatched. The CDR3 covers 16 residues. Per germline, CDR1 LNHNV and CDR2 YYDKDF (reference sequence). The CDR3 is CATSRDGTGHNEKLFF. The CDR3 nucleotides are TGTGCCACCAGCAGAGATGGGACAGGGCATAATGAAAAACTGTTTTTT.

J is TRBJ1-1 and V is TRBV27; no firm D call. Germline values: CDR1 MNHEY, CDR2 SMNVEV (reference sequence). V was trimmed by 5 bases and J by 0 bases, leaving 13 bases between them. The CDR3 loop spans 15 amino acids. Here the CDR3 DNA reads TGTGCCAGCAGTCCGCTGAGGGTGGTGAACACTGAAGCTTTCTTT. This codes for CASSPLRVVNTEAFF.

The V gene is TRBV6-5, the J gene TRBJ1-3; possible D gene TRBD1, 5 bases. Per the germline V gene, CDR1 is MNHEY and CDR2 is SVGAGI. The CDR3 is 15 amino acids. The V gene lost 4 bases and the J gene lost 4 bases, with 14 bases spanning the gap. CDR3 sequence (DNA): TGTGCCAGCAGTTCCTCCCAGGGCCTCGGAAACACCATATATTTT. As protein: CASSSSQGLGNTIYF.

The chain joins TRBV2 to TRBJ2-7; no firm D call. Germline V gene lookup returns CDR1 SNHLY and CDR2 FYNNEI. V gave up 5 bases and J gave up 2 bases, with 10 bases separating them. The CDR3 length is 13 residues. The CDR3 region has the DNA TGTGCCAGCAGTCCGACGGGTCCCTACGAGCAGTACTTC. It yields the protein CASSPTGPYEQYF.

J is TRBJ1-5 and V is TRBV7-6, with D possibly TRBD1 on 5 matching bases. The CDR3 has 16 amino acids. CDR1 and CDR2 (germline): SGHVS, FNYEAQ. Between the trimmed V and J ends, which lost 4 bases and 1 base, there was a span of 14 bases. The CDR3 here is CASSSGTFGSNQPQHF. CDR3 sequence (DNA): TGTGCCAGCAGCTCCGGGACTTTTGGGAGCAATCAGCCCCAGCATTTT.

This chain links TRBV28 with TRBJ1-5, with D tentatively TRBD1 (5 bases). V was shortened by 6 bases and J by 7 bases, with 13 bases between the two germline ends. CDR3 length equals 13 residues. From germline, CDR1 is MDHEN and CDR2 SYDVKM. The CDR3 bases are TGTGCCAGCAGCTCCAGGGTAAAACAGCCCCAGCATTTT. This translates into CASSSRVKQPQHF.

The rearrangement joins TRBV28 to TRBJ1-1; TRBD1 is a possible D gene (5 bases). Trimming left V 3 bases short and J 5 bases short, with 10 bases between. This CDR3 has 13 residues. Germline CDR1 is MDHEN and CDR2 is SYDVKM. For the CDR3, the DNA is TGTGCCAGCAGTTTGATTGGGGGGACTGAAGCTTTCTTT. This translates into CASSLIGGTEAFF.

The V call is TRBV5-4, the J call TRBJ1-4; no reliable D call. The germline CDR1 and CDR2 sequences are SGHNT and YYREEE (reference sequence). The V and J ends lost 2 bases and 7 bases respectively, with 12 bases between them. CDR3 length: 14 residues. In DNA, the CDR3 is TGTGCCAGCAGCTTCAACCGGGTTGGTGAAAAACTGTTTTTT. Translating gives CASSFNRVGEKLFF.

This clone was counted a single time. This chain connects TRBV5-4 to TRBJ1-1; D is unclear. The V gene lost 9 bases and the J gene lost 6 bases, with 12 bases spanning the gap. This CDR3 has 11 residues. Germline CDR1 is SGHNT and CDR2 is YYREEE (reference sequence). This chain's CDR3 is CATSRGAEAFF. CDR3 coding DNA: TGTGCCACCTCCCGGGGTGCTGAAGCTTTCTTT.

V is TRBV3-1 (or the pseudogene TRBV3-2) and J is TRBJ2-6, with D tentatively TRBD1 (6 bases). Germline loops: CDR1 LGHDT, CDR2 YNNKEL (reference sequence). The CDR3 spans 19 residues. V lost 0 bases and J lost 0, with 15 bases in between. CDR3 sequence: CASSQESRTDHSGANVLTF. Here the CDR3 DNA reads TGTGCCAGCAGCCAAGAAAGCCGGACAGACCACTCTGGGGCCAACGTCCTGACTTTC.

The chain recombines TRBV9 with TRBJ2-5; D remains ambiguous. CDR1 is SGDLS and CDR2 is YYNGEE in the germline V gene. CDR3 length: 12 residues. Trimming removed 5 bases at V and 3 bases at J, with 8 bases between. CDR3 in amino acids: CASSSTEETQYF. CDR3 sequence (DNA): TGTGCCAGCAGTAGTACGGAAGAGACCCAGTACTTC.

The chain links TRBV10-3 to TRBJ1-5; 9 bases match TRBD1. Germline loops: CDR1 ENHRY, CDR2 SYGVKD. Germline trimming cut 9 bases from V and 2 bases from J; bases unmatched to any gene: 5. CDR3 length: 14 residues. The CDR3 is CAIGTGKGNQPQHF. CDR3 sequence (DNA): TGTGCCATAGGGACAGGGAAAGGCAATCAGCCCCAGCATTTT.

The chain combines TRBV5-1 with TRBJ2-6, with TRBD2 identical over 8 bases. This CDR3 is built from 18 residues. Per the germline V gene, CDR1 is SGHRS and CDR2 is YFSETQ. The junction had 7 bases not matched to a gene; V was cut back by 0 bases and J by 2 bases. Here the CDR3 DNA reads TGCGCCAGCAGCTTGGTGGCGGGGGGAACGGCTGGGGCCAACGTCCTGACTTTC. Encoded protein: CASSLVAGGTAGANVLTF.

The rearrangement uses TRBV19 and TRBJ1-4, with 9 positions matching TRBD1. This CDR3 has 14 residues. With 6 bases clipped from V and 7 bases from J, the junction kept 6 bases outside the gene matches. Per germline, CDR1 LNHDA and CDR2 SQIVND (reference sequence). CDR3 sequence reads: CASSPDRGVEKLFF. The DNA for the CDR3 is TGTGCCAGTAGCCCGGACAGGGGTGTTGAAAAACTGTTTTTT.

The chain carries TRBV2 and TRBJ1-2, with D perhaps TRBD1 (5 bases). The CDR3 spans 17 residues. Per the germline V gene, CDR1 is SNHLY and CDR2 is FYNNEI. Trimming took off 4 bases at V and 4 bases at J, with 22 bases between the two ends. Here the CDR3 reads CASSAPRGTGVSYGYTF. The CDR3 region has the DNA TGTGCCAGCAGTGCTCCCCGAGGGACGGGGGTCTCCTATGGCTACACCTTC.

The chain employs TRBV18 and TRBJ2-3; 9 nucleotides line up with TRBD1. Germline-derived CDR1 and CDR2 are KGHSH and LQKENI. The junction had 5 bases not matched to a gene; V was cut back by 1 base and J by 6 bases. The CDR3 is made up of 15 amino acids. The DNA for the CDR3 is TGTGCCAGCTCACCACAGACAGGGGGTATGGATACGCAGTATTTT. Translated: CASSPQTGGMDTQYF.